These 15 T cell receptor beta chains originate from one sample sequenced in a study of post-analysis software for immune sequencing data (dated by TCRdb to 2014 to 2015). The investigation overall reported the following: Patients showed significantly higher frequencies than controls for 4 or 5 TRBV segments, among them TRBV5-6, TRBV5-1 and TRBV20-1.

The library was made by PCR. For sequencing, an Illumina HiSeq 2500 was employed. Unique molecular identifiers were incorporated into TCR beta cDNA libraries to reduce PCR and sequencing biases. TCRdb trimmed public reads at Q25 via fastp, called clones via MiXCR and kept in-frame beta chains. Entries that share a CDR3 protein sequence are merged under the most common genes and DNA. The sample table records about half a million distinct CDR3 sequences; roughly 45% of these occur just once. The ten largest account for roughly 12% of the sample. The antigens for these receptors are not known. Material for sequencing was blood. Receptors originate from a girl aged 5-17 years with multiple sclerosis.

There are a few counts of this clonotype. The chain uses TRBV29-1 and TRBJ2-5, with TRBD2 as a possible D gene (6 bases). The CDR3 spans 14 residues. Deletions cut 4 bases from V and 0 bases from J, with 12 bases between. CDR1 and CDR2 from the germline V gene are SQVTM and ANQGSEA. This CDR3 is CSVAIGGYQETQYF. DNA for the CDR3: TGCAGCGTTGCTATTGGGGGGTACCAAGAGACCCAGTACTTC. Full variable domain (remainder filled in from reference TRBV29-1 and TRBJ2-5): SAVISQKPSRDICQRGTSLTIQCQVDSQVTMMFWYRQQPGQSLTLIATANQGSEATYESGFVIDKFPISRPNLTFSTLTVSNMSPEDSSIYLCSVAIGGYQETQYFGPGTRLLVL.

The chain employs TRBV6-6 and TRBJ2-7; 7 positions agree with TRBD2. CDR3 length equals 15 residues. Trimming cost V 7 bases and J 7 bases; bases outside gene matches: 16. Germline values: CDR1 MNHNY, CDR2 SVGAGI (reference sequence). The CDR3 coding sequence is TGTGCCAGCATTCAGTGGGCGGGAGAGCACAATGAGCAGTACTTC. Translating it yields CASIQWAGEHNEQYF.

The V gene is TRBV7-9, the J gene TRBJ2-5; 11 bases fit TRBD2. The CDR3 spans 15 residues. Germline V gene lookup returns CDR1 SEHNR and CDR2 FQNEAQ (reference sequence). V shed 5 bases and J 3 bases; nucleotides not matched to a gene: 5. CDR3 region: CASSRLLAGEETQYF. CDR3 nucleotides: TGTGCCAGCAGCCGACTACTAGCGGGAGAAGAGACCCAGTACTTC. The full variable domain, in which reference TRBV7-9 and TRBJ2-5 provide the parts outside the CDR3, is DTGVSQNPRHKITKRGQNVTFRCDPISEHNRLYWYRQTLGQGPEFLTYFQNEAQLEKSRLLSDRFSAERPKGSFSTLEIQRTEQGDSAMYLCASSRLLAGEETQYFGPGTRLLVL.

The V call is TRBV29-1, the J call TRBJ2-1; D might be TRBD1 or TRBD2, each matching 5 bases. The CDR3 has 12 residues. Germline assignment: CDR1 SQVTM and CDR2 ANQGSEA. V gave up 7 bases and J gave up 2 bases, with 9 bases separating them. The CDR3 spells CSGGTAYNEQFF. Here the CDR3 DNA reads TGCAGCGGTGGGACGGCCTACAATGAGCAGTTCTTC.

The J gene is TRBJ1-2, the V gene TRBV24-1, with D perhaps matching TRBD1 (5 bases). The germline gives CDR1 KGHDR, CDR2 SFDVKD. This CDR3 region has 14 residues. Deletions cut 0 bases from V and 7 bases from J, with 11 bases between. CDR3 DNA sequence: TGTGCCACCAGTGATTTGCCCGGGGGATCTGGCTACACCTTC. This gives the protein CATSDLPGGSGYTF.

This chain joins TRBV6-5 and TRBJ2-7; TRBD1 or TRBD2 may be the D gene (5 bases each). The germline gives CDR1 MNHEY, CDR2 SVGAGI. The CDR3 has 15 residues. The V and J ends lost 0 bases and 7 bases respectively, with 16 bases between them. The CDR3 DNA sequence: TGTGCCAGCAGTTACTCGAGGGGTCTACACAATGAGCAGTACTTC. Its protein is CASSYSRGLHNEQYF.

This clonotype was observed a handful of times. The chain joins TRBV10-1 to TRBJ2-3; weak D call: TRBD2 (5 bases). CDR3 length equals 12 residues. Trimming removed 2 bases at V and 5 bases at J, with 5 bases between. Looked up from germline, CDR1 is WNHNN and CDR2 is SYGVQD (reference sequence). CDR3 protein: CASSETRDTQYF. CDR3 coding DNA: TGCGCCAGCAGTGAGACTAGAGATACGCAGTATTTT.

The chain has TRBV18 and TRBJ2-4; 7 nucleotides match TRBD2. Gene TRBJ2-5 matches the end of the DNA better, so the J call may be wrong. The CDR3 has 16 residues. Germline loops: CDR1 KGHSH, CDR2 LQKENI. CDR3 sequence: CASSPVAGETEETQYF. CDR3 DNA: TGTGCCAGCTCACCAGTGGCGGGAGAGACGGAAGAGACCCAGTACTTC.

This clonotype was seen once. V usage is TRBV7-2 and J usage is TRBJ2-7, with 8 bases fitting TRBD1. CDR1 and CDR2 from the germline V gene are SGHTA and FQGNSA. J gave up 2 bases and V 2 bases, and 8 bases lay outside the gene matches. The CDR3 runs to 16 residues. CDR3 sequence: CASSLFSRTGTYEQYF. The CDR3 DNA sequence: TGTGCCAGCAGCTTATTCAGTCGGACAGGGACCTACGAGCAGTACTTC.

The chain carries TRBV19 and TRBJ2-7; D is unclear. The CDR3 has 14 amino acids. The germline V gene encodes CDR1 LNHDA and CDR2 SQIVND (reference sequence). V lost 1 base, J lost 2 bases, and 9 bases lay in between. CDR3 DNA sequence: TGTGCCAGTAGTATAGGAGGCTTAGCCTACGAGCAGTACTTC. Translating it yields CASSIGGLAYEQYF.

This clonotype was seen a single time. V usage is TRBV2 and J usage is TRBJ1-2; D not certain. V was cut by 5 bases and J by 2 bases, with 6 bases left in between. The CDR3 has 12 residues. Germline V gene data show CDR1 as SNHLY and CDR2 as FYNNEI. CDR3 coding DNA: TGTGCCAGCAGTTATACCAACTATGGCTACACCTTC. It yields the protein CASSYTNYGYTF.

This clonotype has only a few counts. The V and J genes are TRBV5-1 and TRBJ2-7; D ambiguous. This CDR3 comprises 12 residues. Germline V gene lookup returns CDR1 SGHRS and CDR2 YFSETQ. The ends were cut back, 5 bases at V and 5 bases at J, with 11 bases in the middle. This chain's CDR3 is CASSEQWNEQYF. The CDR3 DNA is TGCGCCAGCAGTGAACAGTGGAACGAGCAGTACTTC.

This clonotype showed up just once. V usage is TRBV4-2 and J usage is TRBJ2-7; 9 bases fit TRBD2. CDR3 length: 14 residues. Germline CDR1 LGHNA, CDR2 YNFKEQ. V shed 6 bases and J 6 bases; nucleotides not matched to a gene: 9. The DNA of the CDR3 is TGTGCCAGCAGGACGTTAGCGGGAGATCCCGAGCAGTACTTC. It yields the protein CASRTLAGDPEQYF.

This clonotype was counted between two and nine times. This chain uses TRBV18 with TRBJ1-6; 9 bases match TRBD1. CDR1 KGHSH and CDR2 LQKENI come from the germline V gene. This CDR3 spans 16 amino acids. Losses at the gene ends were 3 bases for V and 5 bases for J; bases not matched to a gene: 5. The CDR3 protein is CASSPRTGANNSPLHF. The CDR3 bases are TGTGCCAGCTCACCTCGGACAGGGGCAAATAATTCACCCCTCCACTTT.

The chain couples TRBV27 to TRBJ2-5; no clear D gene. The CDR3 consists of 16 residues. CDR1 and CDR2 from the germline V gene are MNHEY and SMNVEV (reference sequence). Trimming removed 7 bases at V and 4 bases at J, with 22 bases between. In DNA form, the CDR3 reads TGTGCCAGCACTCCGGATCAGTCACGGGTAGGAGAGACCCAGTACTTC. Residues: CASTPDQSRVGETQYF.